The next 25 T cell receptor beta chains were all read from a single sample in a study of T cells after yellow fever vaccination. MiXCR, applied by TCRdb to the 5' RACE reads, yields one record per CDR3 protein. Of about 150,000 distinct CDR3 sequences in the sample, more than 6.5% were seen once. This specimen was CD4+ T cells sorted from PBMCs, taken 10 days after the yellow fever booster vaccination. Receptor source: a man aged 25-45 years who received the YFV17D yellow fever vaccine.

Only a few counts were recorded for this clonotype. V and J are TRBV28 and TRBJ1-5; D call uncertain. V lost 7 bases, J lost 4 bases, and 8 bases lay in between. The CDR3 is made up of 12 amino acids. Looked up from germline, CDR1 is MDHEN and CDR2 is SYDVKM. CDR3 coding DNA: TGTGCCAGCACTTGGCAGAATCAGCCCCAGCATTTT. This translates into CASTWQNQPQHF.

DNA for the CDR3: TGCAGTGCTAGGGAAGACAGGGTTCAGTATTTT. This sequence encodes CSAREDRVQYF. This chain uses TRBV20-1 with TRBJ2-3; TRBD1 agrees at 7 bases. Germline CDR1 is DFQATT and CDR2 is SNEGSKA (reference sequence). The CDR3 runs 11 residues. With V trimmed by 3 bases and J by 12 bases, 6 bases remained unmatched.

This clonotype was detected many times. The rearrangement uses TRBV5-1 and TRBJ2-6; D remains ambiguous. Germline CDR1 reads SGHRS; CDR2 reads YFSETQ. The ends were cut back, 3 bases at V and 8 bases at J, with 9 bases in the middle. The CDR3 covers 13 residues. The DNA for the CDR3 is TGCGCCAGCAGCTCAGGAATGACCAACGTCCTGACTTTC. Protein product: CASSSGMTNVLTF. Looking up the rest from reference TRBV5-1 and TRBJ2-6 gives the full variable domain: KAGVTQTPRYLIKTRGQQVTLSCSPISGHRSVSWYQQTPGQGLQFLFEYFSETQRNKGNFPGRFSGRQFSNSRSEMNVSTLELGDSALYLCASSSGMTNVLTFGAGSRLTVL.

The chain uses TRBV5-6 and TRBJ2-7; 8 bases fit TRBD1. This CDR3 has 12 residues. Germline values: CDR1 SGHDT, CDR2 YYEEEE. The V gene end was trimmed by 4 bases and the J gene end by 11 bases; junction bases not matched to a gene: 8. The CDR3 here is CASSENRGEEYF. CDR3 coding DNA: TGTGCCAGCAGCGAGAACAGGGGGGAGGAGTACTTC.

Many counts were recorded for this clonotype. V and J are TRBV2 and TRBJ2-3; 10 bases map to TRBD2. Germline V gives CDR1 SNHLY, CDR2 FYNNEI. V trimming: 4 bases; J trimming: 6 bases; junction bases outside the gene matches: 7. This CDR3 is built from 15 residues. As DNA, the CDR3 is TGTGCCAGCAGTGTTGAGCGGGAGGGCCGGGATACGCAGTATTTT. Residues: CASSVEREGRDTQYF.

At least ten counts were recorded for this clonotype. For the CDR3, the DNA is TGTGCCAGCAGCTTGGCTAGACAGGGTCAAGAGACCCAGTACTTC. The encoded protein is CASSLARQGQETQYF. The chain has TRBV5-6 and TRBJ2-5; 7 bases agree with TRBD1. Germline V CDR1 and CDR2: SGHDT, YYEEEE. Trimming cost V 0 bases and J 2 bases; bases outside gene matches: 4. The CDR3 runs to 15 residues.

In this sample, this clonotype turned up many times. This chain joins TRBV5-8 and TRBJ2-7; maybe TRBD1 (6 bases). Germline values: CDR1 SGHTS, CDR2 YDEGEE. V lost 0 bases, J lost 4 bases, and 11 bases lay in between. The length of the CDR3 is 14 residues. The CDR3 here is CASSLVGTKYEQYF. CDR3 nucleotides: TGTGCCAGCAGCTTGGTTGGGACAAAATACGAGCAGTACTTC.

This clonotype was observed a handful of times. The V and J genes are TRBV5-1 and TRBJ1-1; 7 bases are a match to TRBD1. The CDR3 covers 15 residues. In germline, CDR1 is SGHRS, CDR2 YFSETQ. V dropped 4 bases and J dropped 3; count of bases not matched to a gene: 9. The CDR3 reads CASSRAGTAYTEAFF. The CDR3 DNA follows: TGCGCCAGCAGCCGGGCCGGGACAGCTTACACTGAAGCTTTCTTT.

This clonotype was detected many times. The rearrangement links TRBV20-1 to TRBJ1-1; no clear D. Germline loops: CDR1 DFQATT, CDR2 SNEGSKA (reference sequence). There are 17 residues in the CDR3. Trimming pared 0 bases from V and 3 bases from J, leaving 20 bases between. The DNA of the CDR3 is TGCAGTGCTAGAGATAGGGAGCCCTTAGAGGGATACACTGAAGCTTTCTTT. Translating gives CSARDREPLEGYTEAFF.

This chain connects TRBV18 to TRBJ2-1, with 11 positions matching TRBD2. Germline values: CDR1 KGHSH, CDR2 LQKENI. V trimming: 3 bases; J trimming: 5 bases; junction bases outside the gene matches: 18. This CDR3 comprises 20 residues. DNA of the CDR3: TGTGCCAGCTCACCTGTGATGAGAATAGCGGGAGGGCCCTCAGACAATGAGCAGTTCTTC. This gives the protein CASSPVMRIAGGPSDNEQFF. The whole variable domain, filled in from reference TRBV18 and TRBJ2-1, reads NAGVMQNPRHLVRRRGQEARLRCSPMKGHSHVYWYRQLPEEGLKFMVYLQKENIIDESGMPKERFSAEFPKEGPSILRIQQVVRGDSAAYFCASSPVMRIAGGPSDNEQFFGPGTRLTVL.

The chain has TRBV7-6 and TRBJ2-5; maybe TRBD1 (6 bases). This CDR3 is 14 amino acids long. Trimming left V 5 bases short and J 0 bases short, with 10 bases between. Germline loops: CDR1 SGHVS, CDR2 FNYEAQ. Written as DNA, the CDR3 is TGTGCCAGCAGCAACACAGGGAACCAAGAGACCCAGTACTTC. Encoded protein: CASSNTGNQETQYF.

This clonotype was counted many times. The V gene is TRBV7-2, the J gene TRBJ1-2; 8 bases are shared with TRBD1. CDR3 length: 14 residues. V dropped 7 bases and J dropped 3; count of bases not matched to a gene: 7. The germline V gene has CDR1 SGHTA and CDR2 FQGNSA. CDR3 sequence reads: CASTPTTGDYGYTF. The CDR3, as DNA: TGTGCCAGCACCCCCACGACAGGGGACTATGGCTACACCTTC.

About this clonotype: This may arise from a read error, as a much more abundant clone is one base away. This sequence joins TRBV3-1 and TRBJ2-1, with TRBD2 identical over 12 bases. Looked up from germline, CDR1 is LGHDT and CDR2 is YNNKEL (reference sequence). The CDR3 length is 15 residues. As DNA, the CDR3 is TGTACCAGCAGTCGAACTAGCGGGAGGTGGGTTGAGCAGTTCTTC. The encoded protein is CTSSRTSGRWVEQFF.

This clonotype was recorded at least ten times. The rearrangement uses TRBV5-8 and TRBJ2-1, with 14 bases identical to TRBD2. CDR3 size: 17 residues. Per germline, CDR1 SGHTS and CDR2 YDEGEE. Trimming at V came to 4 bases and at J to 3 bases, leaving 6 bases not matched to a gene. The CDR3 reads CASSRLAGGPSYNEQFF. CDR3 bases: TGTGCCAGCAGCCGACTAGCGGGAGGGCCAAGCTACAATGAGCAGTTCTTC.

This clonotype was seen a handful of times. The chain employs TRBV15 and TRBJ2-3; no clear D. The CDR3 length is 17 residues. Germline V gene sequence: CDR1 LNHNV, CDR2 YYDKDF (reference sequence). The V gene lost 0 bases and the J gene lost 0 bases, with 13 bases spanning the gap. The CDR3 sequence is CATSRDRSATSTDTQYF. The DNA of the CDR3 is TGTGCCACCAGCAGAGATCGCTCGGCAACTAGCACAGATACGCAGTATTTT.

This clonotype has ten or more counts. V gene TRBV10-3 combines with J gene TRBJ2-5; 7 bases are a match to TRBD2. The CDR3 length is 15 residues. Germline V lookup: CDR1 ENHRY, CDR2 SYGVKD. The trim removed 9 bases at V and 5 bases at J, leaving 15 bases unmatched. The CDR3 reads CAIQTGGGSGETQYF. CDR3 DNA sequence: TGTGCCATACAAACGGGTGGCGGGAGTGGGGAGACCCAGTACTTC.

This clonotype appeared many times. The rearrangement uses TRBV21-1 and TRBJ2-7; the table's D call TRBD2 went unverified against the DNA. TRBV21-1 corresponds to a pseudogene. The CDR3 extends over 14 amino acids. In DNA, the CDR3 is TGTGCCCCAAGGGGGGGACTAGCGGCCTACGAGCAGTACTTC. It yields the protein CAPRGGLAAYEQYF.

This chain uses TRBV20-1 with TRBJ1-1, with no clear D. The CDR3 is 13 amino acids. Trimming cost V 1 base and J 5 bases, with 11 bases left between them. Germline V gives CDR1 DFQATT, CDR2 SNEGSKA (reference sequence). The CDR3 loop reads CSARVPPGTEAFF. CDR3 nucleotides: TGCAGTGCTAGAGTGCCGCCGGGGACTGAAGCTTTCTTT.

V gene TRBV14 combines with J gene TRBJ2-1, with TRBD2 matching over 13 bases. Germline loops: CDR1 SGHDN, CDR2 FVKESK. V shed 5 bases and J 16 bases; nucleotides not matched to a gene: 8. The CDR3 has 13 residues. CDR3 DNA sequence: TGTGCCAGCAGCAACCGACTAGCGGGAGGCGTCTTCTTC. It translates to CASSNRLAGGVFF.

In this sample, this clonotype turned up many times. The rearrangement links TRBV2 to TRBJ1-5; 8 bases are shared with TRBD1. CDR3 length: 15 amino acids. Trimming took 4 bases from V and 4 from J; bases not matched to a gene: 6. Per germline, CDR1 SNHLY and CDR2 FYNNEI. Written as DNA, the CDR3 is TGTGCCAGCAGTGGGACAGGGTCGGTGAATCAGCCCCAGCATTTT. Its protein is CASSGTGSVNQPQHF.

This clonotype occurred many times. CDR3 nucleotide sequence: TGTGCCAGCAGCCATCCGGGACAGGGGGCCCGGACGCACAGGGGGTACAATGAGCAGTTCTTC. Translated, it gives CASSHPGQGARTHRGYNEQFF. The chain joins TRBV6-5 to TRBJ2-1; 12 bases align to TRBD1. Germline V gives CDR1 MNHEY, CDR2 SVGAGI. Trimming took 6 bases from V and 4 from J; bases not matched to a gene: 22. This CDR3 contains 21 residues.

This clonotype was picked up many times. The chain is built from TRBV5-4 and TRBJ2-7; 14 nucleotides match TRBD2. The CDR3 loop spans 16 amino acids. J lost 5 bases, V lost 4 bases, and 8 bases had no gene match. CDR1 is SGHNT and CDR2 is YYREEE in the germline V gene (reference sequence). The CDR3 nucleotides are TGTGCCAGCAGCCTTGGGACTAGCGGGGGACGGAACGAGCAGTACTTC. Translated, it gives CASSLGTSGGRNEQYF. The entire variable domain, with the rest obtained from reference TRBV5-4 and TRBJ2-7, is as follows: ETGVTQSPTHLIKTRGQQVTLRCSSQSGHNTVSWYQQALGQGPQFIFQYYREEENGRGNFPPRFSGLQFPNYSSELNVNALELDDSALYLCASSLGTSGGRNEQYFGPGTRLTVT.

This clonotype came up many times. This rearrangement joins TRBV7-2 to TRBJ1-2; D unresolved. V was clipped by 2 bases and J by 8 bases, with 12 bases between them. Germline CDR1 and CDR2: SGHTA and FQGNSA. The CDR3 length is 13 residues. The CDR3 DNA reads as TGTGCCAGCAGCTTATGGAAGGGCGAAGGCTACACCTTC. Its translation is CASSLWKGEGYTF.

The CDR3 loop reads CASSYRSGHEQYF. The CDR3 nucleotides are TGTGCCAGCAGTTACCGCAGCGGCCACGAGCAGTACTTC. This chain connects TRBV6-5 to TRBJ2-7, with D maybe TRBD2 (5 bases). The germline V and J ends were trimmed by 2 bases and 5 bases, with 10 bases remaining between them. The germline V gene encodes CDR1 MNHEY and CDR2 SVGAGI. CDR3 size: 13 residues.

Ten or more counts support this clonotype. The chain is built from TRBV7-2 and TRBJ1-5, with 9 bases fitting TRBD1. Germline lookup yields CDR1 SGHTA and CDR2 FQGNSA. This CDR3 has 16 amino acids. With V trimmed by 4 bases and J by 2 bases, 6 bases remained unmatched. In DNA form, the CDR3 reads TGTGCCAGCAGCTCAAGGACAGGGGAAGGCAATCAGCCCCAGCATTTT. Translation gives CASSSRTGEGNQPQHF.